Below are 14 T cell receptor beta chains sequenced from a single sample in a study of vaccination effects on CD4 cells after COVID-19. Sequencing was performed with immunoSEQ multiplex PCR; in TCRdb, only in-frame clones are kept and a portion is missing. The sample lists fewer than 15,000 clones; over 60% were seen once. Their recognized antigens are unknown. ViraFEST expansion of antigen-specific CD4+ T cells with viral peptide pools preceded sequencing. Cells that had been cultured for nine to eleven days were the source of isolated CD4+ T cells. A positive SARS-CoV-2 PCR test fell between March and December 2020. Each person got two doses of an mRNA SARS-CoV-2 vaccine, BNT162b2 or mRNA-1273. Source: CD4+ T cells from PBMCs cultured with HCoV-NL63 spike peptides, taken after COVID-19 vaccination. The source is a human donor who had a prior SARS-CoV-2 infection.

The V and J genes are TRBV30 and TRBJ1-4; no clear D. Trimming took 0 bases from V and 8 from J, leaving 13 bases between them. Germline CDR1 reads GTSNPN; CDR2 reads SVGIG (reference sequence). The CDR3 sequence is 14 residues long. In nucleotides, the CDR3 is TGTGCCTGGAGTGTATTTTCGGGTTACGAAAAACTGTTTTTT. Translation gives CAWSVFSGYEKLFF.

J is TRBJ1-2 and V is TRBV4-2; D gene ambiguous. Germline V gene data show CDR1 as LGHNA and CDR2 as YNFKEQ. V was trimmed by 1 base and J by 4 bases, leaving 13 bases between them. The CDR3 sequence is 15 residues long. CDR3 residues: CASSQVAENGYGYTF. CDR3 DNA: TGTGCCAGCAGCCAAGTGGCCGAGAACGGCTATGGCTACACCTTC.

V is TRBV10-3 and J is TRBJ1-3; possibly TRBD1 for D (5 bases). The germline gives CDR1 ENHRY, CDR2 SYGVKD. This CDR3 region has 13 residues. V was clipped by 11 bases and J by 0 bases, with 11 bases between them. As DNA, the CDR3 is TGTGCCTCAGGGAAGGACTCTGGAAACACCATATATTTT. Translating gives CASGKDSGNTIYF.

CDR3 loop: CASSEGQRPGYEQYF. The DNA of the CDR3 is TGTGCCAGCAGCGAGGGACAGAGGCCAGGGTACGAGCAGTACTTC. The genes are TRBV9 and TRBJ2-7; TRBD1 matches 7 bases. CDR3 length: 15 residues. Germline CDR1 reads SGDLS; CDR2 reads YYNGEE. V gave up 3 bases and J gave up 4 bases; unmatched junction bases: 10.

The rearrangement links TRBV18 to TRBJ2-1, with D hard to call. V was pared by 4 bases and J by 7 bases, with 8 bases between. Per germline, CDR1 KGHSH and CDR2 LQKENI. The length of the CDR3 is 12 residues. CDR3 loop: CASSLSWNEQFF. The CDR3 DNA sequence: TGTGCCAGCTCACTGAGCTGGAATGAGCAGTTCTTC.

The rearrangement uses TRBV7-3 and TRBJ2-2; 7 bases are shared with TRBD2. The ends lost 5 bases at V and 1 base at J; junction bases unmatched: 4. Germline V gives CDR1 SGHTA, CDR2 FQGTGA. The CDR3 is 15 residues long. This CDR3 is CASSPSGLNTGELFF. CDR3 nucleotide sequence: TGTGCCAGCAGCCCTAGCGGACTGAACACCGGGGAGCTGTTTTTT. Full variable domain (rest looked up from reference TRBV7-3 and TRBJ2-2): GAGVSQTPSNKVTEKGKYVELRCDPISGHTALYWYRQSLGQGPEFLIYFQGTGAADDSGLPNDRFFAVRPEGSVSTLKIQRTERGDSAVYLCASSPSGLNTGELFFGEGSRLTVL.

The CDR3 sequence: CASRRGQTDTQYF. CDR3 in DNA: TGTGCCAGTAGAAGGGGCCAGACAGATACGCAGTATTTT. The gene calls are TRBV19 and TRBJ2-3; tentatively, D is TRBD1 (5 bases). The ends were cut back, 6 bases at V and 3 bases at J, with 10 bases in the middle. CDR3 length: 13 residues. Germline V gene data show CDR1 as LNHDA and CDR2 as SQIVND (reference sequence).

The chain employs TRBV11-3 and TRBJ2-1; 8 bases are a match to TRBD1. Germline V gene sequence: CDR1 SGHNT, CDR2 YENEEA. Germline trimming cut 3 bases from V and 2 bases from J; bases unmatched to any gene: 3. The CDR3 has 15 residues. CDR3 coding DNA: TGTGCCAGCAGCTTGGGACAGGACCCCTACAATGAGCAGTTCTTC. Translated, it gives CASSLGQDPYNEQFF. Complete variable domain (other parts from reference TRBV11-3 and TRBJ2-1): EAGVVQSPRYKIIEKKQPVAFWCNPISGHNTLYWYLQNLGQGPELLIRYENEEAVDDSQLPKDRFSAERLKGVDSTLKIQPAELGDSAVYLCASSLGQDPYNEQFFGPGTRLTVL.

V and J are TRBV20-1 and TRBJ2-1; no firm D call. With 4 bases removed from V and 5 bases from J, the gap between germline ends came to 6 bases. The CDR3 has 11 amino acids. Germline CDR1 DFQATT, CDR2 SNEGSKA (reference sequence). The DNA of the CDR3 is TGCAGTGCTAACGCAAACAATGAGCAGTTCTTC. Its translation is CSANANNEQFF.

V gene TRBV5-1 combines with J gene TRBJ1-1, with a tentative D call TRBD1 (5 bases). The V end lost 0 bases, the J end lost 5 bases, and 14 bases lay between the germline ends. CDR3 length equals 15 residues. Germline values: CDR1 SGHRS, CDR2 YFSETQ. The CDR3 here is CASSLAGQGFTEAFF. CDR3 sequence (DNA): TGCGCCAGCAGCTTGGCAGGGCAGGGTTTTACTGAAGCTTTCTTT.

The CDR3, as DNA: TGTGCCAGCTCACCACCGTTCGGGGTTGGGCAGCCCCAGCATTTT. Protein: CASSPPFGVGQPQHF. The rearrangement links TRBV18 to TRBJ1-5; the D is unclear. CDR1 is KGHSH and CDR2 is LQKENI in the germline V gene. V was cut by 0 bases and J by 7 bases, with 13 bases left in between. The CDR3 consists of 15 residues.

This chain links TRBV11-2 with TRBJ2-7, with 8 bases identical to TRBD2. V shed 5 bases, J shed 2 bases, and the junction held 11 bases outside the gene matches. CDR1 SGHAT and CDR2 FQNNGV come from the germline V gene. The CDR3 runs 16 residues. The CDR3 nucleotides are TGTGCCAGCAGCCTACACCCAACTAGCGGCACCTACGAGCAGTACTTC. This encodes CASSLHPTSGTYEQYF.

This clone turned up a few times. The chain employs TRBV6-5 and TRBJ2-1; 9 positions agree with TRBD2. This CDR3 is built from 15 residues. Germline assignment: CDR1 MNHEY and CDR2 SVGAGI. With 3 bases clipped from V and 6 bases from J, the junction kept 6 bases outside the gene matches. DNA for the CDR3: TGTGCCAGCAGTTATGGGCTAGCGGGGTCCAATGAGCAGTTCTTC. This gives the protein CASSYGLAGSNEQFF.

In this sample, this clone turned up a few times. The gene calls are TRBV7-3 and TRBJ2-5, with 15 bases that match TRBD2. The CDR3 has 17 amino acids. Trimming at V came to 1 base and at J to 4 bases, leaving 4 bases not matched to a gene. CDR1 SGHTA and CDR2 FQGTGA come from the germline V gene. The chain's CDR3 is CASSLRTSGGGRETQYF. CDR3 nucleotide sequence: TGTGCCAGCAGCTTAAGGACTAGCGGGGGGGGCCGAGAGACCCAGTACTTC.